A selection of T cell receptor beta chains follows, all from one sample in a study of blood T cells in healthy people across ages. MiXCR was run by TCRdb on the 5' RACE reads, yielding one entry per CDR3 protein. The repertoire holds approximately 1,700,000 distinct CDR3 sequences, with about 39% as singletons. The sample taken for sequencing was blood. The receptors derive from a human donor in good health. CDR3s include the opening cysteine and the closing phenylalanine or tryptophan. The D gene is left open where the match is weak. The size entry is marked missing in some rows and otherwise reads once, few, many or a size class.

v_call	clone_size	d_call	j_call	cdr3_length	cdr3_aa	cdr3_nt
TRBV6-2/TRBV6-3	few	TRBD2	TRBJ2-7	14	CASTQAGPAYEQYF	TGTGCCAGCACCCAAGCGGGGCCTGCCTACGAGCAGTACTTC
TRBV29-1	-	-	TRBJ1-5	12	CSVGELDQPQHF	TGCAGCGTTGGGGAACTGGATCAGCCCCAGCATTTT
TRBV4-3	-	TRBD1	TRBJ2-1	16	CASSQDYRGPWIEQFF	TGCGCCAGCAGCCAAGACTACAGGGGGCCGTGGATTGAGCAGTTCTTC
TRBV7-9	few	TRBD1	TRBJ2-6	18	CASSLAPGQTSGANVLTF	TGTGCCAGCAGCTTAGCGCCGGGACAGACCTCTGGGGCCAACGTCCTGACTTTC
TRBV5-1	few	-	TRBJ2-1	11	CASSHRDEQFF	TGCGCCAGCAGCCACCGGGATGAGCAGTTCTTC
TRBV6-4	many	TRBD2	TRBJ2-1	15	CASSDSSGGANEQFF	TGTGCCAGCAGTGACTCTAGCGGGGGGGCCAATGAGCAGTTCTTC
TRBV5-1	-	-	TRBJ2-5	14	CASSPDPGRETQYF	TGCGCCAGCAGCCCCGACCCCGGCCGGGAGACCCAGTACTTC
TRBV6-2/TRBV6-3	-	TRBD2	TRBJ2-7	19	CASSLTGSSGVGVDNEQYF	TGTGCCAGCAGCCTCACTGGATCCAGCGGGGTGGGTGTCGACAATGAGCAGTACTTC
TRBV5-1	few	TRBD1	TRBJ2-7	15	CASSNGTGGPYEQYF	TGCGCCAGCAGCAACGGGACAGGGGGCCCCTACGAGCAGTACTTC
TRBV27	-	TRBD1	TRBJ2-2	16	CASSLGTGGATGELFF	TGTGCCAGCAGTTTAGGGACAGGGGGCGCCACCGGGGAGCTGTTTTTT
TRBV5-1	-	TRBD2	TRBJ2-3	15	CASSLEGTSEDTQYF	TGCGCCAGCAGCTTGGAGGGGACTAGCGAAGATACGCAGTATTTT
TRBV19	-	-	TRBJ2-7	14	CASSIDLAGYEQYF	TGTGCCAGTAGTATAGATCTAGCAGGCTACGAGCAGTACTTC
TRBV13	-	TRBD1	TRBJ2-1	15	CASSREDRFDNEQFF	TGTGCCAGCAGCCGCGAGGACAGGTTCGACAATGAGCAGTTCTTC
TRBV4-2	few	TRBD1	TRBJ1-2	15	CASSQDLSQGYGYTF	TGTGCCAGCAGCCAAGATCTCTCACAGGGGTACGGCTACACCTTC
TRBV6-6	many	TRBD1	TRBJ2-7	13	CASSPDRAHEQYF	TGTGCCAGCAGCCCAGACAGGGCCCACGAGCAGTACTTC
TRBV10-3	once	TRBD2	TRBJ2-1	17	CATRTSGGANSYNEQFF	TGTGCCACCAGGACTAGCGGGGGGGCTAACTCCTACAATGAGCAGTTCTTC
TRBV4-3	-	-	TRBJ2-7	15	CASSQATTGSYEQYF	TGCGCCAGCAGCCAAGCAACCACAGGGTCCTACGAGCAGTACTTC
TRBV4-3	few	TRBD1	TRBJ1-4	21	CASSQDRRGGTDTQYNEKLFF	TGCGCCAGCAGCCAAGATAGGCGTGGGGGGACAGATACGCAGTATAATGAAAAACTGTTTTTT
TRBV12-3/TRBV12-4	-	-	TRBJ1-4	13	CASSRPEGEKLFF	TGTGCCAGCAGTCGCCCCGAGGGGGAAAAACTGTTTTTT
TRBV7-9	few	-	TRBJ1-4	12	CASSKGNEKLFF	TGTGCCAGCAGCAAAGGGAATGAAAAACTGTTTTTT
TRBV20-1	few	-	TRBJ2-1	12	CSARGQNNEQFF	TGCAGTGCCCGTGGACAAAATAATGAGCAGTTCTTC
TRBV20-1	few	TRBD1	TRBJ1-6	15	CSAGKNRGWDSPLHF	TGCAGTGCTGGAAAAAACAGGGGCTGGGATTCACCCCTCCACTTT
TRBV12-3/TRBV12-4	-	-	TRBJ2-5	13	CANSSSVGETQYF	TGTGCCAACAGTTCCAGTGTCGGGGAGACCCAGTACTTC
TRBV27	-	-	TRBJ1-2	13	CASSLGGGQGYTF	TGTGCCAGCAGTTTGGGGGGGGGGCAAGGCTACACCTTC
TRBV7-9	-	-	TRBJ2-5	15	CASSLEESGGGEQYF	TGTGCCAGCAGCTTAGAGGAGAGTGGGGGAGGAGAGCAGTACTTC
TRBV29-1	few	-	TRBJ2-3	18	CSVEDLAGRITGTDTQYF	TGCAGCGTTGAAGATCTCGCGGGGCGGATCACTGGCACAGATACGCAGTATTTT
TRBV9	-	-	TRBJ1-2	15	CASSVGRDTNYGYTF	TGTGCCAGCAGCGTAGGGAGGGATACAAACTATGGCTACACCTTC
TRBV3-1	once	-	TRBJ1-4	17	CASSQIPTGTTNEKLFF	TGTGCCAGCAGCCAAATCCCCACGGGTACAACTAATGAAAAACTGTTTTTT
TRBV4-2	few	-	TRBJ2-7	13	CASSQIPQGQQYF	TGTGCCAGCAGCCAGATCCCCCAGGGTCAGCAGTACTTC
TRBV5-5	-	-	TRBJ2-1	17	CASSFGLGTSSYNEQFF	TGTGCCAGCAGCTTCGGTCTCGGCACGAGCTCCTACAATGAGCAGTTCTTC
TRBV5-4	few	-	TRBJ1-1	15	CASSLKGGRNTEAFF	TGTGCCAGCAGCTTGAAAGGGGGGAGGAACACTGAAGCTTTCTTT
TRBV6-6	-	TRBD1	TRBJ1-4	14	CASSRQGSEEKLFF	TGTGCCAGCAGTAGACAGGGTTCGGAGGAAAAACTGTTTTTT
TRBV30	few	TRBD1	TRBJ1-5	13	CAWNRQGGQPQHF	TGTGCCTGGAATCGACAGGGAGGGCAGCCCCAGCATTTT
TRBV29-1	few	TRBD1	TRBJ2-3	15	CSVDSGQGHTDTQYF	TGCAGCGTTGACTCGGGACAGGGGCACACAGATACGCAGTATTTT
TRBV5-1	few	-	TRBJ1-1	17	CASSEGLGGQHNTEAFF	TGCGCCAGCAGCGAAGGACTAGGTGGGCAGCATAACACTGAAGCTTTCTTT
TRBV4-3	few	-	TRBJ2-7	13	CASSQGESIEQYF	TGCGCCAGCAGCCAAGGGGAGTCCATCGAGCAGTACTTC
TRBV7-2	-	-	TRBJ1-2	15	CASSLVGAGEHGYTF	TGTGCCAGCAGCTTAGTGGGGGCAGGGGAACATGGCTACACCTTC
TRBV11-2	-	TRBD1	TRBJ2-1	17	CASSFHPPDRAYNEQFF	TGTGCCAGCAGCTTCCACCCTCCCGACAGGGCCTACAATGAACAGTTCTTC
TRBV20-1	-	-	TRBJ2-4	17	CSAREILGELAKNIQYF	TGCAGTGCTAGAGAAATATTAGGGGAGTTAGCCAAAAACATTCAGTACTTC